These 21 T cell receptor beta chains were all obtained from the same sample, sequenced in a study of metastatic and nonmetastatic thyroid tumors. TCRdb re-called clones from the PCR reads using MiXCR. The sample lists approximately 30,000 clones, about 25% seen once, with under 2.5% in the top ten. Not a single patient had been given any form of treatment at any point before undergoing thyroid surgery. Specimen: blood. Source of these receptors: a female donor with papillary thyroid cancer or a benign thyroid nodule (not recorded which). Some clones in this sample may be carry-over from other donors' samples.

The sample holds many counts of this clone. The chain has TRBV7-2 and TRBJ2-1, with D possibly matching TRBD1 (6 bases). CDR1 is SGHTA and CDR2 is FQGNSA in the germline V gene. Trimming removed 3 bases from V and 9 bases from J, with 9 bases in between. There are 12 residues in the CDR3. The DNA of the CDR3 is TGTGCCAGCAGCTTTACAGGGAGTGAGCAGTTCTTC. Translating gives CASSFTGSEQFF.

This clone was counted at least ten times. This sequence joins TRBV6-5 and TRBJ1-2; tentative D call: TRBD1 (5 bases). Germline V gene sequence: CDR1 MNHEY, CDR2 SVGAGI. This CDR3 spans 13 amino acids. The germline V and J ends were trimmed by 2 bases and 4 bases, with 8 bases remaining between them. The DNA for the CDR3 is TGTGCCAGCAGTTACGGGGGGAGCTATGGCTACACCTTC. Its translation is CASSYGGSYGYTF.

This chain links TRBV6-5 with TRBJ1-3; a weak D match, TRBD1 (5 bases). The CDR3 consists of 15 residues. The V and J ends lost 3 bases and 0 bases respectively, with 9 bases between them. Germline V CDR1 and CDR2: MNHEY, SVGAGI. The CDR3 DNA reads as TGTGCCAGCAGTTATATCGGGGGCTCTGGAAACACCATATATTTT. Translating it yields CASSYIGGSGNTIYF.

This clone is categorized as medium-sized. CDR3 bases: TGCAGTGCTACAACCGGGACTAGTGGGTACGAGCAGTACTTC. Protein product: CSATTGTSGYEQYF. This chain joins TRBV20-1 and TRBJ2-7; 8 nucleotides line up with TRBD2. Looked up from germline, CDR1 is DFQATT and CDR2 is SNEGSKA (reference sequence). Trimming removed 4 bases from V and 4 bases from J; junction bases left unmatched: 9. This CDR3 has 14 amino acids.

This clone was observed a few times. The chain employs TRBV6-1 and TRBJ2-1, with no clear D. Trimming took 10 bases from V and 0 from J, leaving 13 bases between them. CDR3 length equals 14 residues. Germline-derived CDR1 and CDR2 are MNHNS and SASEGT. CDR3 amino acids: CATTFGGSYNEQFF. The DNA of the CDR3 is TGTGCCACGACTTTCGGTGGCTCCTACAATGAGCAGTTCTTC.

This clone was found many times. V and J are TRBV5-1 and TRBJ1-1, with D perhaps TRBD1 (5 bases). Germline CDR1 SGHRS, CDR2 YFSETQ. This CDR3 is built from 12 residues. The ends were cut back, 0 bases at V and 7 bases at J, with 7 bases in the middle. The CDR3 DNA sequence: TGCGCCAGCAGCTTGGGACAGCATGAAGCTTTCTTT. Translated, it gives CASSLGQHEAFF.

This clone rates as medium-sized. In DNA, the CDR3 is TGTGCCAGCTCACCAGTTTTAGAAAGGGCCGGACAAGATACGCAGTATTTT. It encodes CASSPVLERAGQDTQYF. The chain combines TRBV18 with TRBJ2-3; tentatively, D is TRBD1 (5 bases). V lost 2 bases, J lost 5 bases, and 20 bases lay in between. Germline lookup yields CDR1 KGHSH and CDR2 LQKENI. The CDR3 covers 17 residues.

This clone showed up just a few times. The V and J genes are TRBV3-1 and TRBJ2-5; no clear D. Looked up from germline, CDR1 is LGHDT and CDR2 is YNNKEL (reference sequence). V was pared by 0 bases and J by 1 base, with 12 bases between. CDR3 length equals 16 residues. The CDR3 sequence: CASSQDLQELQETQYF. The CDR3 bases are TGTGCCAGCAGCCAAGACCTTCAGGAACTCCAAGAGACCCAGTACTTC.

By proportion, this clone is medium-sized. This rearrangement joins TRBV28 to TRBJ1-1; possibly TRBD1 for D (5 bases). The CDR3 runs 13 residues. V was shortened by 11 bases and J by 2 bases, with 15 bases between the two germline ends. Germline V gene data show CDR1 as MDHEN and CDR2 as SYDVKM. CDR3 protein: CASQRGANTEAFF. The CDR3 bases are TGTGCCTCCCAGAGAGGGGCCAACACTGAAGCTTTCTTT.

To note about this clone: Relative to the germline gene, one junction end is altered; a read error may explain this. The rearrangement links TRBV11-1 to TRBJ2-1; TRBD2 matches 11 bases. The CDR3 sequence is 15 residues long. Germline V lookup: CDR1 SGHAT, CDR2 FQDESV (reference sequence). CDR3 in amino acids: CSSSLGLAVAGEQFF. The CDR3 DNA sequence: TGTTCCAGCAGCTTGGGACTAGCGGTAGCTGGTGAGCAGTTCTTC.

In this sample, this clone turned up many times. The rearrangement uses TRBV11-3 and TRBJ2-1; a weak D match, TRBD2 (6 bases). Between the trimmed V and J ends, which lost 6 bases and 5 bases, there was a span of 17 bases. The germline gives CDR1 SGHNT, CDR2 YENEEA. The length of the CDR3 is 15 residues. DNA of the CDR3: TGTGCCAGCAGTCGAGACGGGAGTAATAACAATGAGCAGTTCTTC. Its translation is CASSRDGSNNNEQFF.

The V call is TRBV10-3, the J call TRBJ2-1; tentative D call: TRBD2 (6 bases). Trimming cost V 4 bases and J 9 bases, with 16 bases left between them. Germline V CDR1 and CDR2: ENHRY, SYGVKD. CDR3 length: 14 residues. CDR3 bases: TGTGCCATCAGTGCAGAGAGGGTGGGACTTGAGCAGTTCTTC. Amino acids: CAISAERVGLEQFF.

This clone was counted many times. The V gene is TRBV30, the J gene TRBJ1-3; a weak D match, TRBD1 (5 bases). From germline, CDR1 is GTSNPN and CDR2 SVGIG (reference sequence). V was clipped by 5 bases and J by 0 bases, with 14 bases between them. The CDR3 is 15 residues long. The chain's CDR3 is CAWGDGRNSGNTIYF. The CDR3 nucleotides are TGTGCCTGGGGGGACGGACGAAACTCTGGAAACACCATATATTTT.

A word on this clone: Mismatch with germline at one junction end may stem from a read error. This chain uses TRBV24-1 with TRBJ2-5, with D hard to call. The CDR3 sequence is 15 residues long. Germline CDR1 KGHDR, CDR2 SFDVKD. CDR3 amino acids: CATSDPRVGEENQSF. The CDR3 DNA sequence: TGTGCCACCAGTGATCCCCGGGTGGGCGAAGAGAACCAGTCCTTC.

Ten or more counts support this clone. The chain couples TRBV20-1 to TRBJ2-3, with unresolved D. This CDR3 spans 12 amino acids. Trimming left V 5 bases short and J 4 bases short, with 10 bases between. From germline, CDR1 is DFQATT and CDR2 SNEGSKA (reference sequence). CDR3: CSARTLADTQYF. The CDR3 DNA is TGCAGTGCTCGTACCCTAGCAGATACGCAGTATTTT.

On this clone: Likely a read error: the CDR3 ends without its conserved phenylalanine or tryptophan. This chain links TRBV20-1 with TRBJ2-5; unclear D gene. Germline V gives CDR1 DFQATT, CDR2 SNEGSKA (reference sequence). This CDR3 has 11 residues. CDR3 residues: CGRRVVETQYS. The CDR3 DNA reads TGCGGCCGAAGGGTGGTAGAGACCCAGTACTCC.

This clone was observed a few times. The chain employs TRBV2 and TRBJ1-6; D unclear. The CDR3 contains 11 residues. Germline assignment: CDR1 SNHLY and CDR2 FYNNEI. The V end was cut by 2 bases, the J end by 10 bases, with 3 bases between. CDR3 protein: CASSENSPLHF. Here the CDR3 DNA reads TGTGCCAGCAGTGAAAACTCACCCCTCCACTTT.

The rearrangement joins TRBV27 to TRBJ1-1; D remains unclear. Germline values: CDR1 MNHEY, CDR2 SMNVEV (reference sequence). CDR3 length: 13 residues. Trimming took 6 bases from V and 4 from J, leaving 12 bases between them. This CDR3 reads CASRKGTFTEAFF. The CDR3 DNA sequence: TGTGCCAGCAGAAAAGGTACATTCACTGAAGCTTTCTTT.

On this clone: This could be a read error, since a much larger clone is one nucleotide away. J is TRBJ2-1 and V is TRBV5-6; the D gene is possibly TRBD2 (5 bases). CDR1 is SGHDT, CDR2 YYEEEE, per germline. This CDR3 has 15 amino acids. The CDR3 protein is CASSGRRIPDNDQFF. The CDR3 bases are TGTGCCAGCAGCGGACGGAGGATACCCGACAATGATCAGTTCTTC.

This clone was detected once. V usage is TRBV11-2 and J usage is TRBJ2-7; weak D call: TRBD1 (6 bases). TRBJ2-4 matches the DNA end more closely, so the J call is doubtful. This CDR3 contains 18 residues. Germline V gene sequence: CDR1 SGHAT, CDR2 FQNNGV. The CDR3 sequence is CASSLGYRVLWAKNIQYF. The CDR3 DNA reads as TGTGCCAGCAGCTTAGGTTACAGGGTGCTCTGGGCCAAAAACATTCAGTACTTC.

This clone is labeled medium-sized. The identical CDR3 is also encoded by other nucleotide sequences in the sample. This chain links TRBV6-1 with TRBJ2-7, with D uncertain. Germline lookup yields CDR1 MNHNS and CDR2 SASEGT. The CDR3 covers 16 residues. Trimming removed 5 bases at V and 6 bases at J, with 23 bases between. CDR3 nucleotides: TGTGCCAGCAGTACACAATCTGGTGTCGGGTATGGCGAGCAGTACTTC. Translated: CASSTQSGVGYGEQYF.